The rows below give T cell receptor beta chains drawn from one sample of a study of T cell responses to AZD1222 COVID-19 vaccine. The data were produced by immunoSEQ multiplex PCR, yet TCRdb's version contains in-frame clones alone and is incomplete. The sample holds more than 65,000 clones, 78% seen once. Sequencing was performed on peripheral blood, taken on day 0 of AZD1222 vaccination. These receptors came from an adult in good health. Both conserved end residues are part of each CDR3.

J gene: TRBJ2-3; V gene: TRBV5-1; CDR3 protein: CASSLAEQGAGDTQYF
J gene: TRBJ1-2; V gene: TRBV5-1; CDR3 protein: CASSLETGYGYTF
J gene: TRBJ2-3; V gene: TRBV4-3; CDR3 protein: CASSFHRGDTQYF
J gene: TRBJ1-2; V gene: TRBV6-6; CDR3 protein: CASMASGSTQGCGYTF
J gene: TRBJ2-1; V gene: TRBV6-2/TRBV6-3; CDR3 protein: CASSFGLAGAYNEQFF
J gene: TRBJ2-7; V gene: TRBV29-1; CDR3 protein: CSVRAQVEGEQYF
J gene: TRBJ1-2; V gene: TRBV27; CDR3 protein: CASSTYRHNNYGYTF
J gene: TRBJ1-2; V gene: TRBV5-1; CDR3 protein: CASSLTGGLGYTF
J gene: TRBJ2-6; V gene: TRBV9; CDR3 protein: CASSAPQDRAVSGANVLTF
J gene: TRBJ1-1; V gene: TRBV2; CDR3 protein: CASRQDSRRTEAFF
J gene: TRBJ2-2; V gene: TRBV28; CDR3 protein: CASWERENTGELFF